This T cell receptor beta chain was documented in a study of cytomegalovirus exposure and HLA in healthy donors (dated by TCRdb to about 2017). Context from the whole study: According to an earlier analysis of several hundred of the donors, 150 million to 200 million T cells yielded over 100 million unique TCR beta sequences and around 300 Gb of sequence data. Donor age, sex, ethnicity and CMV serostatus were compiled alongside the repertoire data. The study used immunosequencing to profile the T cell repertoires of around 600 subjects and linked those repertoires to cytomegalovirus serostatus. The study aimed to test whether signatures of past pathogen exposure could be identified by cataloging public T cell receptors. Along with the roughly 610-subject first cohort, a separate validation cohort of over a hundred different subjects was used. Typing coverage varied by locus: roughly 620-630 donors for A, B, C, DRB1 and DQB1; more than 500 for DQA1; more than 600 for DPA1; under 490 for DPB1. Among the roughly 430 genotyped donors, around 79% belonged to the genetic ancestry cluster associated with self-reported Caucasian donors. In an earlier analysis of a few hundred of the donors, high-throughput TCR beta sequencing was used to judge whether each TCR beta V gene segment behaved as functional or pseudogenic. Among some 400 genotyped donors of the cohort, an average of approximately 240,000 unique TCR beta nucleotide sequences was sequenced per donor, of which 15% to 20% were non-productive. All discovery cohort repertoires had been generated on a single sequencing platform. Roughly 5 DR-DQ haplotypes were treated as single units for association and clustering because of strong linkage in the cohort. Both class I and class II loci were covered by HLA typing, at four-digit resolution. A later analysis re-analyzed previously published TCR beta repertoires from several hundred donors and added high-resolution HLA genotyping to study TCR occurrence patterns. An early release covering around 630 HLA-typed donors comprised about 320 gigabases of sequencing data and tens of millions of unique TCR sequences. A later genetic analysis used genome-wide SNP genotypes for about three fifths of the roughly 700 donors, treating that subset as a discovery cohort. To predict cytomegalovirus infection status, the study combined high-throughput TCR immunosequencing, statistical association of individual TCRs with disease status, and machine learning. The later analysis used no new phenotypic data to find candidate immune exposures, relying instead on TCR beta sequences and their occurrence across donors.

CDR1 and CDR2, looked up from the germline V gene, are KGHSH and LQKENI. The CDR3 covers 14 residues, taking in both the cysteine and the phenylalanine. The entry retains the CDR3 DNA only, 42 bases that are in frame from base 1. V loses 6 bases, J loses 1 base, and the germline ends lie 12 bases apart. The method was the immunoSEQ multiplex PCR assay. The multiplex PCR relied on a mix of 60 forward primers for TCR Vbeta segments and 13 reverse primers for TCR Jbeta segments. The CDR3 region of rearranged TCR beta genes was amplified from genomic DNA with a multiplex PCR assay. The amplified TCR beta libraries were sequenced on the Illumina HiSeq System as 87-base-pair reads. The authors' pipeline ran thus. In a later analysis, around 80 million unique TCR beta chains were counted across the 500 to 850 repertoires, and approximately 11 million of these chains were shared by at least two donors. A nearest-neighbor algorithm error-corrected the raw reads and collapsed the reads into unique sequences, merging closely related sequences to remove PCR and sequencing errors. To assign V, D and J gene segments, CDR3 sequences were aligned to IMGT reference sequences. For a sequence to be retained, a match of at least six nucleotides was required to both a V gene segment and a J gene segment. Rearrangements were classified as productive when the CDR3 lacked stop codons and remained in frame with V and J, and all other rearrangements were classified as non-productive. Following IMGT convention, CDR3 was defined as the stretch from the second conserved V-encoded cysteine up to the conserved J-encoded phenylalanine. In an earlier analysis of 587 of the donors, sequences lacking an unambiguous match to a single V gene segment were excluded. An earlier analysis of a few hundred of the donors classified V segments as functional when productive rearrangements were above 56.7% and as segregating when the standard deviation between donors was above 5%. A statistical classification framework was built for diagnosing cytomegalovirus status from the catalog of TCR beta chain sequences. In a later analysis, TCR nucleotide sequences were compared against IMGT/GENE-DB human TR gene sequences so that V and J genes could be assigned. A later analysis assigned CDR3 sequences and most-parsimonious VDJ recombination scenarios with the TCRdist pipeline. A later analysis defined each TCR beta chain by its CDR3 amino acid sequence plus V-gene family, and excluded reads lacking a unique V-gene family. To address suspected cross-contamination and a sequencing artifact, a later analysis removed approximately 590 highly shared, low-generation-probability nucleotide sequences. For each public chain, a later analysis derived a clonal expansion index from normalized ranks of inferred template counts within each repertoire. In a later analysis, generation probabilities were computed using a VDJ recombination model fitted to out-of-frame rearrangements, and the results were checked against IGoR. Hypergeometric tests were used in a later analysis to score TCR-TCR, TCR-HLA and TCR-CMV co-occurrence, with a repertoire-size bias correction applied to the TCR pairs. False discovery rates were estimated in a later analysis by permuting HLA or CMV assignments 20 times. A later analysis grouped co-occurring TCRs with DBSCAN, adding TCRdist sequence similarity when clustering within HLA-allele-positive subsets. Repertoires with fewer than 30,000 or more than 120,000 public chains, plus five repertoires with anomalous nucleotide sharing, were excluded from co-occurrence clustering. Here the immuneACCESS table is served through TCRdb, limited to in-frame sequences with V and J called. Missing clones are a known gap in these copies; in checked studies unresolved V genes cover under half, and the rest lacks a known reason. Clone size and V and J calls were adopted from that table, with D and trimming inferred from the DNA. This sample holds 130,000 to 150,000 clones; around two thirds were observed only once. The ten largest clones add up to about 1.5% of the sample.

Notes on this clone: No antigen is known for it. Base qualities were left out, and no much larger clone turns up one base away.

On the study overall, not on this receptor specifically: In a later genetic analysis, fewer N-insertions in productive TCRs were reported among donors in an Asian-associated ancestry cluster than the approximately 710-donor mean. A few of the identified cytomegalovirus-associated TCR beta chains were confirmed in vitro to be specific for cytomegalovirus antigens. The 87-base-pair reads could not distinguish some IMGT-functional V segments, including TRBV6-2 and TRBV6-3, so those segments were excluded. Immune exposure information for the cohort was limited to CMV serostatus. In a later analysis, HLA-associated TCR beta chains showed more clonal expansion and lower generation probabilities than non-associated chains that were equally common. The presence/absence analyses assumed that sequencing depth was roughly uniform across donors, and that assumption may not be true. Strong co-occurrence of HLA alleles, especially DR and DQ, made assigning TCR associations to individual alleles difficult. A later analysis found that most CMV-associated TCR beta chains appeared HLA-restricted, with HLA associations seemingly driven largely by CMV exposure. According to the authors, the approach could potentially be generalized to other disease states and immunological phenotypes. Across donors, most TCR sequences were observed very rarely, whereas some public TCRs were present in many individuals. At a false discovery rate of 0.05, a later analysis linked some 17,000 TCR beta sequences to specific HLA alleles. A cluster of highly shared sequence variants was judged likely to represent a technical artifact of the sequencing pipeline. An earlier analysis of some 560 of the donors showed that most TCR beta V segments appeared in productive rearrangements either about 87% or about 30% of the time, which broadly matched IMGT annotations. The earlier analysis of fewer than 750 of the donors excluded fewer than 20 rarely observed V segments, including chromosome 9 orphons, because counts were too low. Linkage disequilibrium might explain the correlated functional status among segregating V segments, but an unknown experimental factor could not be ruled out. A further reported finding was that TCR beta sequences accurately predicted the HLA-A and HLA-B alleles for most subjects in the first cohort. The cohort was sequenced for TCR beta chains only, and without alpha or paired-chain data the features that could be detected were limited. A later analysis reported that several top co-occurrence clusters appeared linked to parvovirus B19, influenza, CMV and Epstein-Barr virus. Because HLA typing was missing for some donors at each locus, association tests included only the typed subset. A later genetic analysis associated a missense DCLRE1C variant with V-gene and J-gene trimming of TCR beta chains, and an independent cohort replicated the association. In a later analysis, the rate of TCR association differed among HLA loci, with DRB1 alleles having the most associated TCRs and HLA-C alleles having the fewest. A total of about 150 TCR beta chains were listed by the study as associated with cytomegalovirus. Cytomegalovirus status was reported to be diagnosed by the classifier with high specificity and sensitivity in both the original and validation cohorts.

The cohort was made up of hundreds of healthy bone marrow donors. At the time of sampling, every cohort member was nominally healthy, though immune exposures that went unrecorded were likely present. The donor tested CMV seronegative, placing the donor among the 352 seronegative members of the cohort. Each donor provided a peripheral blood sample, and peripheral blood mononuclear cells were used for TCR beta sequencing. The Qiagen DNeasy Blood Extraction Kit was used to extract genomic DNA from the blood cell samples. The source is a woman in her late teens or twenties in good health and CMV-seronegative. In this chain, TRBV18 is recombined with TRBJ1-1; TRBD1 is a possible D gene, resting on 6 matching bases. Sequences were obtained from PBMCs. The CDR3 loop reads CASSRQDANTEAFF. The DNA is TGTGCCAGCTCGCGACAGGACGCGAACACTGAAGCTTTCTTT.